A selection of T cell receptor beta chains follows, all from one sample in a study of Graves' ophthalmopathy and Graves' hyperthyroidism. TCRdb re-called the multiplex PCR reads through MiXCR, storing one row per CDR3 protein. The top ten hold approximately 7.7% of the sample, which has about 620,000 distinct CDR3 sequences, over 20% seen once. Specimen: peripheral blood. These receptors were taken from a woman aged 18-35 years with stable Graves' hyperthyroidism. Some clones in this sample may be carry-over from other donors' samples. Both conserved end residues are part of each CDR3. A D gene is named only where the DNA matches it firmly. A row's size may be missing; if present it is once, few, many or a size class.

J gene,V gene,D gene,clone size,CDR3 DNA,CDR3 protein
TRBJ1-5,TRBV19,-,many,TGTGCCAGCACCGTCCTTGCCTATAGCAATCAGCCCCAGCATTTT,CASTVLAYSNQPQHF
TRBJ1-2,TRBV20-1,-,-,TGCAGTGTTACTAGGCACGCAGTCGACTATGGCTACACCTTC,CSVTRHAVDYGYTF
TRBJ2-7,TRBV20-1,TRBD2,-,TGCAGTGCCGGCCTAGCGGGAGGGCCCTACGAGCAGTACTTC,CSAGLAGGPYEQYF
TRBJ1-2,TRBV18,-,-,TGTGCCAGCTCACCACAGGACAGAGACTATGGCTACACCTTC,CASSPQDRDYGYTF
TRBJ2-7,TRBV5-1,-,many,TGCGCCAGCAGACTCCTCGGGGCGTACGAGCAGTACTTC,CASRLLGAYEQYF
TRBJ1-1,TRBV27,TRBD1,-,TGTGCCAGCAGTTTTGGGACAGACGCTTTCTTT,CASSFGTDAFF
TRBJ2-7,TRBV11-1,-,many,TGTGCCAGCAGCTACTCCCGGAACCCCGAGGAAGCCTCCTACGAGCAGTACTTC,CASSYSRNPEEASYEQYF
TRBJ1-6,TRBV4-1,-,many,TGCGCCAGCAGCTTACAAGATTCACCCCTCCACTTT,CASSLQDSPLHF
TRBJ2-5,TRBV5-6,-,many,TGTGCCAGCAGCTTTACACTCAACAGGGAAGAGACCCAGTACTTC,CASSFTLNREETQYF
TRBJ1-6,TRBV5-8,-,-,TGTGCCAGCAGCTTGGTCGGGACTATAGGGGATTCACCCCTCCACTTT,CASSLVGTIGDSPLHF
TRBJ1-2,TRBV3-1,TRBD1,few,TGTGCCAGCAGCCCGAATACAGGGGCCTATTATGGCTACACCTTC,CASSPNTGAYYGYTF
TRBJ1-1,TRBV11-2,-,many,TGTGCCAGCAGCAAAAGGACAGAGAAGATTGAAGCTTTCTTT,CASSKRTEKIEAFF
TRBJ1-1,TRBV5-1,-,many,TGCGCCAGCAGCTTGTACGGGGGCCGGGGCACTGAAGCTTTCTTT,CASSLYGGRGTEAFF
TRBJ1-1,TRBV29-1,-,-,TGCAGCGTTGTGGGGGGGGCAGCGAACACTGAAGCTTTCTTT,CSVVGGAANTEAFF
TRBJ2-7,TRBV5-1,-,many,TGCGCCAGCAGCTTCACGACAGAGGTCGACGAGCAGTACTTC,CASSFTTEVDEQYF
TRBJ2-6,TRBV3-1,-,-,TGTGCCACCCGGGGGCCAGGGGGGACCTCTCTTGAGGCCAACGTCCTGACTTTC,CATRGPGGTSLEANVLTF
TRBJ1-1,TRBV9,-,-,TGTGCCAGCAGCGTAGTCCTGACGCCTTGGGACACTGAAGCTTTCTTT,CASSVVLTPWDTEAFF
TRBJ1-2,TRBV12-3/TRBV12-4,-,-,TGTGCCAGCAGCGGTGCAAGGTTTTATGGCTACACCTTC,CASSGARFYGYTF
TRBJ1-5,TRBV6-5,-,few,TGTGCCAGCAGTTATCCTGGTGATCAGCCCCAGCATTTT,CASSYPGDQPQHF
TRBJ1-6,TRBV12-3/TRBV12-4,-,-,TGTGCCAGCAGTGGCCGGGTCTATAATTCACCCCTCCACTTT,CASSGRVYNSPLHF
TRBJ1-6,TRBV27,-,many,TGTGCCAGCAGTTTATCGTTAACGGCCGGCACCCTCCACTTT,CASSLSLTAGTLHF
TRBJ1-1,TRBV4-1,-,many,TGCGCCAGCAGCCAAGAGGTGGGGGGGAGAGGGACTGAAGCTTTCTTT,CASSQEVGGRGTEAFF
TRBJ1-1,TRBV28,-,-,TGTGCCAGCAGCCGCGTTTGGGGTTTCACTGAAGCTTTCTTT,CASSRVWGFTEAFF
TRBJ2-5,TRBV7-9,TRBD1,many,TGTGCCAGCAGCTTGACAGGGGGCGATGAGACCCAGTACTTC,CASSLTGGDETQYF
TRBJ1-1,TRBV20-1,-,-,TGCAGTGCCAGCTCCCACAGATCAAACACTGAAGCTTTCTTT,CSASSHRSNTEAFF
TRBJ1-2,TRBV6-5,-,many,TGTGCCAGCAGTACTCAGACCGCGGACGACTATGGCTACACCTTC,CASSTQTADDYGYTF
TRBJ1-5,TRBV6-5,-,many,TGTGCCAGCAGTCCCCGGGGGAATAGCAATCAGCCCCAGCATTTT,CASSPRGNSNQPQHF
TRBJ1-2,TRBV12-3/TRBV12-4,-,-,TGTGCCAGCAATAAAGGCGAGGTTAACTATGGCTACACCTTC,CASNKGEVNYGYTF
TRBJ1-1,TRBV20-1,-,many,TGCAGTGCTAGAGAACAGACGAACACTGAAGCTTTCTTT,CSAREQTNTEAFF
TRBJ1-1,TRBV24-1,TRBD1,many,TGTGCCACCGCCACAACCACGATCACAGGGGGCACTGAAGCTTTCTTT,CATATTTITGGTEAFF
TRBJ2-7,TRBV27,-,once,TGTGCCAGCAGTTTACCTAGCTCCGAGCAGTACTTC,CASSLPSSEQYF
TRBJ1-1,TRBV20-1,-,-,TGCAGTGCTGCGGGACTCTTGAACACTGATGCTTTCTTT,CSAAGLLNTDAFF
TRBJ1-1,TRBV7-3,TRBD1,many,TGTGCCAGCAGCCGGGACAGAGAAACTGAAGCTTTCTTT,CASSRDRETEAFF
TRBJ1-2,TRBV6-1,TRBD1,many,TGTGCCAGCAAAAGACAGGGGCGGAAGGGAGCTGGCTACACCTTC,CASKRQGRKGAGYTF
TRBJ2-5,TRBV7-9,-,-,TGTGCCAGCAGCCCTCAAAGGTTTCAAGAGACCCAGTACTTC,CASSPQRFQETQYF
TRBJ2-7,TRBV6-5,-,-,TGTGCCAGCAGTTACTCGAGAACAGCCTACGAGCAGTACTTC,CASSYSRTAYEQYF
TRBJ2-5,TRBV6-5,-,many,TGTGCCAGCAGTTTGTGGGGTCTCGAGGCCCAGTACTTC,CASSLWGLEAQYF
TRBJ1-6,TRBV6-1,-,-,TGTGCCAGCACCTCCCTCGCGGGGAGCTCCTATAATTCACACCTCCACTTT,CASTSLAGSSYNSHLHF
TRBJ1-2,TRBV14,-,many,TGTGCCAGCAGCCAATATGCCCGCGGACGGGTCAACTATGGCTACACCTTC,CASSQYARGRVNYGYTF
TRBJ2-7,TRBV5-8,-,-,TGTGCCAGCAGCTTGGCCAGGGGATTGACCTACGAGCAGTACTTC,CASSLARGLTYEQYF
TRBJ1-1,TRBV19,-,-,TGTGCCAGTAGCCCTGGGGCAGGGATGAACACTGAAGCTTTCTTT,CASSPGAGMNTEAFF
TRBJ1-1,TRBV29-1,-,few,TGCAGCGCGACGGCCTTCAGGGACACTGAAGCTTTCTTT,CSATAFRDTEAFF
TRBJ1-1,TRBV13,TRBD1,many,TGTGCCAGCAGCCTACAGGGGGCCGGGGCTTTCTTT,CASSLQGAGAFF
TRBJ1-6,TRBV28,TRBD1,few,TGTGCCAGCAGCCTCAGGGGGCGGAATTTACCCCTCCACTTT,CASSLRGRNLPLHF
TRBJ2-7,TRBV11-1,-,few,TGTGCCAGCAGCTCCCTTGAGGCGGGGAGATACTGGCAGTACTTC,CASSSLEAGRYWQYF
TRBJ2-3,TRBV19,-,many,TGTGCCAGTAGTATAGGTGGTACAGATACGCAGTATTTT,CASSIGGTDTQYF
TRBJ2-7,TRBV5-6,-,-,TGTGCCAGCAGCTTTCGCGAGGGGCAGTACTTC,CASSFREGQYF
TRBJ1-1,TRBV5-1,-,many,TGCGCCAGCAGCTTGTTCCCAACAGAGAACACTGAAGCTTTCTTT,CASSLFPTENTEAFF
TRBJ2-7,TRBV7-9,-,many,TGTGCCAGCAGCTGGCAGGGGACATACTACGAGCAGTACTTC,CASSWQGTYYEQYF
TRBJ2-2,TRBV11-1,TRBD1,-,TGTGCCAGCAGCCGAAGACAGGGGGCTGCCGGGGAGCTGTTTTTT,CASSRRQGAAGELFF
TRBJ1-2,TRBV6-5,-,-,TGTGCCAGCAGTTTAGGGAGGCAGTATGGCTACACCTTC,CASSLGRQYGYTF